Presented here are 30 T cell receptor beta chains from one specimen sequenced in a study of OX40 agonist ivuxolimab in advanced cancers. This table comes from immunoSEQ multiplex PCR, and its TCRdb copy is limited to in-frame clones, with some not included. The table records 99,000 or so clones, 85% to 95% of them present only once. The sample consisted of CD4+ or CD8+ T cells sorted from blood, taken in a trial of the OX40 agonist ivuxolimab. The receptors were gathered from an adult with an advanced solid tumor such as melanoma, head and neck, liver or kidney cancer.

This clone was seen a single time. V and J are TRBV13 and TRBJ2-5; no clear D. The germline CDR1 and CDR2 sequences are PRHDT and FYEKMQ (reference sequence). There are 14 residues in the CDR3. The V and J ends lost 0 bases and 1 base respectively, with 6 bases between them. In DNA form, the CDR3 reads TGTGCCAGCAGCTTAGGCAGGAGCCAAGAGACCCAGTACTTC. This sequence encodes CASSLGRSQETQYF.

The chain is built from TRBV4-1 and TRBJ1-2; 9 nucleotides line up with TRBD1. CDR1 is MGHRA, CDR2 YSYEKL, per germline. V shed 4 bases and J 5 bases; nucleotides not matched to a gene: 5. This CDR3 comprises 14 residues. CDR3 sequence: CASSRTGALYGYTF. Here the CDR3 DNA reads TGCGCCAGCAGCCGGACAGGGGCCCTTTATGGCTACACCTTC.

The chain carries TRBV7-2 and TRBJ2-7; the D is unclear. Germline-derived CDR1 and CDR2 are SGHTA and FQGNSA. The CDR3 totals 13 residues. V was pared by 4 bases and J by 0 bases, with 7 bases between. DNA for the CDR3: TGTGCCAGCAGCTCCACCGGCTCCTACGAGCAGTACGTC. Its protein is CASSSTGSYEQYV.

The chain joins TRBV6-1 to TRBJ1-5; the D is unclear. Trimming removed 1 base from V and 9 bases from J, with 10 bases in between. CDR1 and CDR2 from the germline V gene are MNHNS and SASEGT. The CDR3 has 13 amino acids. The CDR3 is CASSEGKAGPQHF. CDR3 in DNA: TGTGCCAGCAGTGAAGGGAAAGCGGGGCCCCAGCATTTT.

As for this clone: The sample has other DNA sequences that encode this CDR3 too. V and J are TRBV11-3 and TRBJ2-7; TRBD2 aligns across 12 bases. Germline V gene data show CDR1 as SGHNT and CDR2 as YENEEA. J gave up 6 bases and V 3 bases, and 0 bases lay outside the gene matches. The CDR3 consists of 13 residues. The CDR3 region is CASSLGLAGEQYV. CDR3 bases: TGTGCCAGCAGCTTGGGACTAGCGGGCGAGCAGTACGTC.

CDR3 nucleotide sequence: TGTGCCAGCAGGCCTATTCAGGGCGGGTATCAGCCCCAGCATTTT. Translated: CASRPIQGGYQPQHF. The genes are TRBV6-5 and TRBJ1-5; TRBD1 is a possible D gene (5 bases). Germline V gives CDR1 MNHEY, CDR2 SVGAGI. The CDR3 extends over 15 amino acids. The germline V and J ends were trimmed by 6 bases and 5 bases, with 17 bases remaining between them.

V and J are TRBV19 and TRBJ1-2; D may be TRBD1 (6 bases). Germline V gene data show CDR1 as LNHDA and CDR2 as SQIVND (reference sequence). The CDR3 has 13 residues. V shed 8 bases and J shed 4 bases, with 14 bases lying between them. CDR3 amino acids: CASAGQRSYGYTF. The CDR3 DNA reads TGTGCCAGTGCGGGACAAAGGAGCTATGGCTACACCTTC.

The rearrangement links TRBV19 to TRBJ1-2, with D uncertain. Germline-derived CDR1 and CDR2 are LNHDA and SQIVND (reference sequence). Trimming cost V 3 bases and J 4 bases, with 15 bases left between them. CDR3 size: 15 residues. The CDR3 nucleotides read TGTGCCAGTAGTATGTATGGGGTGGCTCCCTATGGCTACACCTTC. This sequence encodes CASSMYGVAPYGYTF.

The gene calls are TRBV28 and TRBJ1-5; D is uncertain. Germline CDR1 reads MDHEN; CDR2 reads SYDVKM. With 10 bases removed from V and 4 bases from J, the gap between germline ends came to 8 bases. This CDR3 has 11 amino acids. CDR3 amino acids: CATQGNQPQHF. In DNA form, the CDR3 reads TGTGCCACACAAGGGAATCAGCCCCAGCATTTT.

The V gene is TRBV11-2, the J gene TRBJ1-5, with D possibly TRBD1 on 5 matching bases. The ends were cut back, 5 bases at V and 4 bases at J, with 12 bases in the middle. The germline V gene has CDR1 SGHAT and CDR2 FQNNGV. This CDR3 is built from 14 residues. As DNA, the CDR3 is TGTGCCAGCAGCCATCGGGGCCAGAATCAGCCCCAGCATTTT. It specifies CASSHRGQNQPQHF.

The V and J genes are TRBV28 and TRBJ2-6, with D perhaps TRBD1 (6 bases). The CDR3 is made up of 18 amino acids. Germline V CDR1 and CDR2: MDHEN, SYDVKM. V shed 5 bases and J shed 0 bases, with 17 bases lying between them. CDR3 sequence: CASSGQTPSGSGANVLTF. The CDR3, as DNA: TGTGCCAGCAGTGGACAGACACCCTCGGGCTCTGGGGCCAACGTCCTGACTTTC.

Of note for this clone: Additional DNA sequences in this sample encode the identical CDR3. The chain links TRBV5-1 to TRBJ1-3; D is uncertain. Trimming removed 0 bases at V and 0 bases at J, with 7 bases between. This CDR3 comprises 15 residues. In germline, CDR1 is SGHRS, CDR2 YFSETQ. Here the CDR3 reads CASSLGQLSGNTIYF. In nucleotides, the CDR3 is TGCGCCAGCAGCTTGGGCCAACTCTCTGGAAACACCATATATTTT.

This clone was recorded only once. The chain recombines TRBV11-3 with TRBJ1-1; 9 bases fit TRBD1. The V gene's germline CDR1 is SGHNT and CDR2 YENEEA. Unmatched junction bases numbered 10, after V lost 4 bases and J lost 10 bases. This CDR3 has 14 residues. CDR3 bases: TGTGCCAGCAGCTCTGGACAGGGGATAGACCGAGCTTTCTTT. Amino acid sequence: CASSSGQGIDRAFF.

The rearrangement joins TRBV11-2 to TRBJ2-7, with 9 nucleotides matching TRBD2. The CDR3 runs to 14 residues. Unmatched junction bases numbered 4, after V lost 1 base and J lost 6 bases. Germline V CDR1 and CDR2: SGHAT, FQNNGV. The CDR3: CASSLAAGGGEQYF. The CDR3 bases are TGTGCCAGCAGCTTAGCGGCGGGGGGGGGCGAGCAGTACTTC.

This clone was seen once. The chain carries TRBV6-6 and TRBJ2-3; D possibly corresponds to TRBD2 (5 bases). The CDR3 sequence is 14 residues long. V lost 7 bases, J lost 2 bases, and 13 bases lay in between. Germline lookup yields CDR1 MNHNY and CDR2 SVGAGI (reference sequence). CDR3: CASKRAVTTDTQYF. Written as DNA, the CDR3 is TGTGCCAGCAAGAGGGCCGTGACCACAGATACGCAGTATTTT.

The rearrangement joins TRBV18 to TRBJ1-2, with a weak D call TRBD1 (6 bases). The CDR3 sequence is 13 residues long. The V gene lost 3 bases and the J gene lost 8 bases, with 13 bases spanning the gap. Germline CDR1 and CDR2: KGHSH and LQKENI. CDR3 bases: TGTGCCAGCTCACCCCTAAAGGGGGAAGGCTACACCTTC. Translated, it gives CASSPLKGEGYTF.

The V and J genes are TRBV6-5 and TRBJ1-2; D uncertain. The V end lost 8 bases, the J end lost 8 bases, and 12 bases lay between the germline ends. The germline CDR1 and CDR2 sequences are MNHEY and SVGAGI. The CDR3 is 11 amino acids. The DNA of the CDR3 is TGTGCCAGCGGCGCAGTAGGGGGCTACACCTTC. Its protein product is CASGAVGGYTF.

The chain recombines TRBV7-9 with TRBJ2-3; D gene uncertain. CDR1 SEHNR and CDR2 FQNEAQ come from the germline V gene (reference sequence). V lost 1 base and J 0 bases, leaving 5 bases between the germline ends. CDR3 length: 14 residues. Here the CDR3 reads CASSLVSSTDTQYF. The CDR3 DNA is TGTGCCAGCAGCTTAGTGTCAAGCACAGATACGCAGTATTTT. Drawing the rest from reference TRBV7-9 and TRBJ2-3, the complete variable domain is DTGVSQNPRHKITKRGQNVTFRCDPISEHNRLYWYRQTLGQGPEFLTYFQNEAQLEKSRLLSDRFSAERPKGSFSTLEIQRTEQGDSAMYLCASSLVSSTDTQYFGPGTRLTVL.

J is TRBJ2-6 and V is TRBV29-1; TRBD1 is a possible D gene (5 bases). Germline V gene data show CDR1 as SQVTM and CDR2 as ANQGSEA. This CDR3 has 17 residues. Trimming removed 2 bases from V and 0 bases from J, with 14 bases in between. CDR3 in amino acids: CSVEQGSWNSGANVLTF. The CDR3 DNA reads TGCAGCGTTGAACAGGGCTCGTGGAACTCTGGGGCCAACGTCCTGACTTTC.

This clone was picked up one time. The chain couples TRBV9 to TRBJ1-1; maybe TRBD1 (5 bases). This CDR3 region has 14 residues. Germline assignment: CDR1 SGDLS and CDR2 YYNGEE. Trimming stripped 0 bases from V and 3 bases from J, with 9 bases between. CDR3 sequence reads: CASSVGTGDTEAFF. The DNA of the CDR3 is TGTGCCAGCAGCGTAGGTACGGGGGACACTGAAGCTTTCTTT.

The CDR3 is CASGSRTADYGYTF. CDR3 bases: TGTGCCAGCGGAAGCCGGACAGCTGACTATGGCTACACCTTC. The gene calls are TRBV6-6 and TRBJ1-2; D may be TRBD1 (6 bases). Germline V gene lookup returns CDR1 MNHNY and CDR2 SVGAGI (reference sequence). V gave up 8 bases and J gave up 3 bases, with 16 bases separating them. The length of the CDR3 is 14 residues.

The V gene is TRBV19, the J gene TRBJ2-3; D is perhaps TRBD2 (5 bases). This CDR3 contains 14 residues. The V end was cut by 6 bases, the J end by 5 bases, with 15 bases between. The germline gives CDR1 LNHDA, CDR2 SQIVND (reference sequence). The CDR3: CASSFQARGDTQYF. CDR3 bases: TGTGCCAGTAGCTTCCAAGCACGGGGAGATACGCAGTATTTT. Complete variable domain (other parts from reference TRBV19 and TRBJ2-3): DGGITQSPKYLFRKEGQNVTLSCEQNLNHDAMYWYRQDPGQGLRLIYYSQIVNDFQKGDIAEGYSVSREKKESFPLTVTSAQKNPTAFYLCASSFQARGDTQYFGPGTRLTVL.

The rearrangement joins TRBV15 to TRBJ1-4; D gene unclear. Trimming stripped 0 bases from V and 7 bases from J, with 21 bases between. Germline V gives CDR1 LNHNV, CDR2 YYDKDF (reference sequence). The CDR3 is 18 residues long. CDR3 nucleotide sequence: TGTGCCACCAGCAGAGATGTGGAGACGGCCCTTTCAGGTGAAAAACTGTTTTTT. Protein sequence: CATSRDVETALSGEKLFF.

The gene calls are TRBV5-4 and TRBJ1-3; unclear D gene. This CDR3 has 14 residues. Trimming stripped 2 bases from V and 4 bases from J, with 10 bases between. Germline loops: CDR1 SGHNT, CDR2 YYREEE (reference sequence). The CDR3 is CASSFGPAGNTIYF. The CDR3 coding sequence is TGTGCCAGCAGCTTCGGGCCTGCCGGAAACACCATATATTTT.

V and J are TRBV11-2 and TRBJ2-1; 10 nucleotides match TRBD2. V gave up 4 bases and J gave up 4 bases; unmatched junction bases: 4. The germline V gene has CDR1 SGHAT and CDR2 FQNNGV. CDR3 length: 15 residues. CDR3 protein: CASSSETSGYNEQFF. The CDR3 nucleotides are TGTGCCAGCAGCTCAGAGACTAGCGGGTACAATGAGCAGTTCTTC.

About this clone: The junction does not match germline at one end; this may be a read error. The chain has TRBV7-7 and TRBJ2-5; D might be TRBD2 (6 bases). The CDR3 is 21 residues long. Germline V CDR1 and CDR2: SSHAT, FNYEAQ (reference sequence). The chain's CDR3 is CASSLGPEGRSQLRRGETQYF. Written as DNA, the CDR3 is TGTGCTAGCAGCTTAGGCCCCGAGGGAAGGTCTCAGCTTAGGAGGGGTGAGACCCAGTACTTC.

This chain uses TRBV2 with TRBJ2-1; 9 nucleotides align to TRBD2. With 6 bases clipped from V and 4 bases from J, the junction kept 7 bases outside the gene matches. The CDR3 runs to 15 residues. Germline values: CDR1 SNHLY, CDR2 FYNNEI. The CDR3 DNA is TGTGCCAGCAGCGCTAATAGCGGGAGATACAATGAGCAGTTCTTC. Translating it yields CASSANSGRYNEQFF.

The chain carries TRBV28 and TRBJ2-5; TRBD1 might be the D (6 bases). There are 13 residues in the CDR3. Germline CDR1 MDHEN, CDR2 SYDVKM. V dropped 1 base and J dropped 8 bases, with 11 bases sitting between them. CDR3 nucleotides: TGTGCCAGCAGTTTATTGGGACACAATACCCAGTACTTC. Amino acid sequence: CASSLLGHNTQYF.

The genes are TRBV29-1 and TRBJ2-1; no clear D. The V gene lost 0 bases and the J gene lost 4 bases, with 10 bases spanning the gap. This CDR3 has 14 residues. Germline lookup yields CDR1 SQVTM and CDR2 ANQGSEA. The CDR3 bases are TGCAGCGTTGAAGATCCGAGCATATACAATGAGCAGTTCTTC. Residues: CSVEDPSIYNEQFF.

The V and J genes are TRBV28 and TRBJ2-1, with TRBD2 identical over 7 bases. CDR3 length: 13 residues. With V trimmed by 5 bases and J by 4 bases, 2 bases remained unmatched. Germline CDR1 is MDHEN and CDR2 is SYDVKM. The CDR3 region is CASSTRGYNEQFF. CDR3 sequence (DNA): TGTGCCAGCAGTACGCGGGGGTACAATGAGCAGTTCTTC.